Here is one TCR beta chain with its context. The protocol was immunoSEQ multiplex PCR, while the TCRdb copy is restricted to in-frame clones and leaves out a portion. The repertoire holds about 44,000 clones, with around 87% as singletons. The sample belongs to a study of control samples from healthy donors and cancer patients. This CDR3 is built from 16 residues. Source material: PBMCs. The chain couples TRBV21-1 to TRBJ2-3. TRBV21-1 is labeled a pseudogene. The receptor's source is a woman aged 60-75 years with lung cancer. CDR3 loop: CASSPTGGVFTDTQYF. The DNA for the CDR3 is TGTGCCAGCAGCCCGACGGGTGGGGTTTTCACAGATACGCAGTATTTT.